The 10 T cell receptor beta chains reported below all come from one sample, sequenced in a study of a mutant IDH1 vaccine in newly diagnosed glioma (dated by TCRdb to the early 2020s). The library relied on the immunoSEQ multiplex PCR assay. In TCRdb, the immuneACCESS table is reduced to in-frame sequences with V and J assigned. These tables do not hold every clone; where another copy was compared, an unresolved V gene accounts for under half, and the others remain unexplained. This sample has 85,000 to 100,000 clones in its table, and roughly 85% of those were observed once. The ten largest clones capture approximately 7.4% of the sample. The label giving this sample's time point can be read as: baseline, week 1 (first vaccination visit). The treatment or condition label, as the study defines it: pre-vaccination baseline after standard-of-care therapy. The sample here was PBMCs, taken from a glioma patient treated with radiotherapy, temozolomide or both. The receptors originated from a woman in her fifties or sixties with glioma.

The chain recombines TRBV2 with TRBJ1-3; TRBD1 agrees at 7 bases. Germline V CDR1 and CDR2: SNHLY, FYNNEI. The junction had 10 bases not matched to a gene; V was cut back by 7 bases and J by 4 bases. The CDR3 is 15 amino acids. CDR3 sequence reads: CASTQGETTGNTIYF. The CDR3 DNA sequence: TGTGCCAGCACGCAGGGGGAGACGACGGGAAACACCATATATTTT.

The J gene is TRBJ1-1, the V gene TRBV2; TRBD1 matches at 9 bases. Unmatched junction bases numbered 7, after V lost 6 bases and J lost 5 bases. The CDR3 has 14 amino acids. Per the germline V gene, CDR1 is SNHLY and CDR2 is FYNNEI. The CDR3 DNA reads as TGTGCCAGCAGGGTACAGGGGGCTGAGACTGAAGCTTTCTTT. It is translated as CASRVQGAETEAFF.

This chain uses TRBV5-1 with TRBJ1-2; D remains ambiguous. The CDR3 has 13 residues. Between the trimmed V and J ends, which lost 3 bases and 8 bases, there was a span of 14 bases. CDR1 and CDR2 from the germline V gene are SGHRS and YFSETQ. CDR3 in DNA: TGCGCCAGCAGCTCAACCCGGTCGCCGGGCTACACCTTC. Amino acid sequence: CASSSTRSPGYTF.

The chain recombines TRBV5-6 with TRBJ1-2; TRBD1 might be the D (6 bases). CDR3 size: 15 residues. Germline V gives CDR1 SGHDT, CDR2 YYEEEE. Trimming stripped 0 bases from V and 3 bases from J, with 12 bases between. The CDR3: CASSLGRGLDYGYTF. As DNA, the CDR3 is TGTGCCAGCAGCTTGGGCAGGGGCTTGGACTATGGCTACACCTTC.

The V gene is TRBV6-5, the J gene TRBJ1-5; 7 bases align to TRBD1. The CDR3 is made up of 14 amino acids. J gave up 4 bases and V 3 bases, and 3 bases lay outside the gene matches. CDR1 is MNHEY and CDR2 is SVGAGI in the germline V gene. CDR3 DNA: TGTGCCAGCAGTTATTCAGGGGGGAATCAGCCCCAGCATTTT. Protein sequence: CASSYSGGNQPQHF.

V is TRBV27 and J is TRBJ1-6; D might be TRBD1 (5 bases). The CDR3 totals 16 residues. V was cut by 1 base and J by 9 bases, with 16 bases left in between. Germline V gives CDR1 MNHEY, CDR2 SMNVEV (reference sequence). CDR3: CASSLFARDFGSPLHF. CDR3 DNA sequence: TGTGCCAGCAGTTTATTCGCCAGGGACTTCGGTTCACCCCTCCACTTT.

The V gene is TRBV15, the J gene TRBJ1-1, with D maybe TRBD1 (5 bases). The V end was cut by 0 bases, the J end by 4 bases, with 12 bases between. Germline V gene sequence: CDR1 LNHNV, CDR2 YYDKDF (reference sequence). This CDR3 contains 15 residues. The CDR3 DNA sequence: TGTGCCACCAGCAGAGAGGCAGGGACGGGCACTGAAGCTTTCTTT. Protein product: CATSREAGTGTEAFF.

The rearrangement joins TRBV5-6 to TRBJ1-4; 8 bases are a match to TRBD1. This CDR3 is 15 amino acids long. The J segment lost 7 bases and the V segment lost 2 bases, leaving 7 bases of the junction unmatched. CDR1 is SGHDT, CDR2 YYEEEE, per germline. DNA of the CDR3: TGTGCCAGCAGCTTCAGGGGGCCAGGAGCTGAAAAACTGTTTTTT. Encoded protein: CASSFRGPGAEKLFF. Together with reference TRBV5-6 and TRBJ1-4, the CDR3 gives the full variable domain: DAGVTQSPTHLIKTRGQQVTLRCSPKSGHDTVSWYQQALGQGPQFIFQYYEEEERQRGNFPDRFSGHQFPNYSSELNVNALLLGDSALYLCASSFRGPGAEKLFFGSGTQLSVL.

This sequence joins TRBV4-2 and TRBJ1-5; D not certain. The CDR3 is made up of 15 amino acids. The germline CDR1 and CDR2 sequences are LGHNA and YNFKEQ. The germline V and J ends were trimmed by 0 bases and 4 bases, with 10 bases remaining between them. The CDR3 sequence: CASSQERDLNQPQHF. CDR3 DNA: TGTGCCAGCAGCCAAGAACGGGATCTAAATCAGCCCCAGCATTTT.

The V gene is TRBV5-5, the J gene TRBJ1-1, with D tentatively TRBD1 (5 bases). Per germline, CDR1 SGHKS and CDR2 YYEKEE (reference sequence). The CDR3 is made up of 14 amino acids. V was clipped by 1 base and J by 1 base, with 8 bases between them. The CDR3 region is CASSLMGRNTEAFF. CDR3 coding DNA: TGTGCCAGCAGCTTGATGGGGCGGAACACTGAAGCTTTCTTT.